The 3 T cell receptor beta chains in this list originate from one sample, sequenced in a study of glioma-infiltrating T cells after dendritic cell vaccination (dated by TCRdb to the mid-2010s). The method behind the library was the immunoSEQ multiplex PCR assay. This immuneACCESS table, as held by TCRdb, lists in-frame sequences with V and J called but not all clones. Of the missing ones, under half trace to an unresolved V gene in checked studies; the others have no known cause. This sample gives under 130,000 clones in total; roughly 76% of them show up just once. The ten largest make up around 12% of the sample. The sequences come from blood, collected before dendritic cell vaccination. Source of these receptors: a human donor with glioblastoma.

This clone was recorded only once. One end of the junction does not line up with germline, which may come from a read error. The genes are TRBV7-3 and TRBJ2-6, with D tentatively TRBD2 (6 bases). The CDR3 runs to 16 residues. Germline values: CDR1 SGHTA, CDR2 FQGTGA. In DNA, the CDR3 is TGTGCCAGCAGCTTTCCGGGGGAAGCTGGGGCCGACGTCCTGACTTTC. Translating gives CASSFPGEAGADVLTF. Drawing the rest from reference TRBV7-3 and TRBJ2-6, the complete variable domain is GAGVSQTPSNKVTEKGKYVELRCDPISGHTALYWYRQSLGQGPEFLIYFQGTGAADDSGLPNDRFFAVRPEGSVSTLKIQRTERGDSAVYLCASSFPGEAGADVLTFGAGSRLTVL.

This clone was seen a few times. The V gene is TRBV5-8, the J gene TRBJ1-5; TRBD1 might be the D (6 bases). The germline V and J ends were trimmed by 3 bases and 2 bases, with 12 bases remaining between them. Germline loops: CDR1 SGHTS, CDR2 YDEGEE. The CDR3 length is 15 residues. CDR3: CASSSRQAGNQPQHF. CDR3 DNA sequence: TGTGCCAGCAGCTCTAGACAGGCTGGCAATCAGCCCCAGCATTTT.

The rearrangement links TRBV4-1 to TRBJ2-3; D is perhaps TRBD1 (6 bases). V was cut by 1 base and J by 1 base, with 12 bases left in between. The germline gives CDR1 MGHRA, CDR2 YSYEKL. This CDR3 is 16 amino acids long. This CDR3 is CASSQVNRVGTDTQYF. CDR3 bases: TGCGCCAGCAGCCAAGTCAACAGGGTAGGCACAGATACGCAGTATTTT.